The 19 T cell receptor beta chains listed next were all sequenced from one sample in a study of blood T cells in healthy people across ages. Primers used in a second PCR of roughly 6 to 12 cycles were a sample-barcoded 5' primer and a J-beta primer mix. TCRdb re-derived calls from the 5' RACE reads in MiXCR, one entry per CDR3 protein. The sample contains about 500,000 distinct CDR3 sequences, 20% to 30% of which appear only once. The sample was also reused in another study, on T cells of mothers and their children.

The sample taken for sequencing was blood. The receptor set was obtained from a boy between 10 and 17 years old in good health.

This clonotype has more than one count but fewer than ten. This rearrangement joins TRBV24-1 to TRBJ2-1; TRBD1 might be the D (5 bases). The CDR3 has 14 residues. Germline-derived CDR1 and CDR2 are KGHDR and SFDVKD. V lost 4 bases and J lost 5, with 11 bases in between. The CDR3 sequence: CATSEGQGNNEQFF. CDR3 DNA: TGTGCCACCAGTGAAGGACAAGGGAACAATGAGCAGTTCTTC.

The rearrangement links TRBV7-2 to TRBJ1-2; a possible D gene is TRBD1 (5 bases). Looked up from germline, CDR1 is SGHTA and CDR2 is FQGNSA. This CDR3 has 14 residues. Trimming took off 3 bases at V and 3 bases at J, with 11 bases between the two ends. This CDR3 is CASSFLGRDYGYTF. CDR3 coding DNA: TGTGCCAGCAGCTTCTTGGGCAGGGACTATGGCTACACCTTC.

Only one count was recorded for this clonotype. The V gene is TRBV7-9, the J gene TRBJ2-7, with 8 bases that match TRBD2. The germline CDR1 and CDR2 sequences are SEHNR and FQNEAQ (reference sequence). This CDR3 has 15 residues. J gave up 4 bases and V 1 base, and 6 bases lay outside the gene matches. The CDR3 loop reads CASSLVTSGRYEQYF. CDR3 nucleotide sequence: TGTGCCAGCAGCTTAGTAACCAGCGGGAGATACGAGCAGTACTTC.

A remark on this clonotype: No DNA is shown, since the ends of the CDR3 on it are uncertain; the CDR3 is the one TCRdb lists. The chain joins TRBV3-1 to TRBJ2-2. With termini counted, the CDR3 has 18 amino acids. In germline, CDR1 is LGHDT, CDR2 YNNKEL (reference sequence). CDR3 residues: CASSLHSLGSRTPGSCFF.

The gene calls are TRBV15 and TRBJ2-7; perhaps TRBD2 as D (6 bases). Germline CDR1 LNHNV, CDR2 YYDKDF (reference sequence). Deletions cut 5 bases from V and 1 base from J, with 27 bases between. The CDR3 totals 19 residues. The CDR3 DNA reads TGTGCCACCAGCCTGGGACTCAGCGTCATGAGCGGTTTTTCCTACGAGCAGTACTTC. The encoded protein is CATSLGLSVMSGFSYEQYF.

The chain couples TRBV3-1 to TRBJ2-3; 10 bases are a match to TRBD1. V trimming: 3 bases; J trimming: 4 bases; junction bases outside the gene matches: 7. This CDR3 has 16 residues. CDR1 is LGHDT and CDR2 is YNNKEL in the germline V gene (reference sequence). This CDR3 reads CASSHETGTGADTQYF. In DNA, the CDR3 is TGTGCCAGCAGCCACGAAACCGGGACAGGGGCAGATACGCAGTATTTT.

This chain connects TRBV3-1 to TRBJ2-1; D is perhaps TRBD2 (6 bases). V lost 1 base and J lost 1, with 11 bases in between. The CDR3 covers 16 residues. Per germline, CDR1 LGHDT and CDR2 YNNKEL (reference sequence). The CDR3 region has the DNA TGTGCCAGCAGCCAAGTCGCGGGGACGTCCTACAATGAGCAGTTCTTC. Amino acid sequence: CASSQVAGTSYNEQFF.

The chain recombines TRBV29-1 with TRBJ2-5; 7 bases match TRBD1. Germline CDR1 reads SQVTM; CDR2 reads ANQGSEA. Unmatched junction bases numbered 5, after V lost 2 bases and J lost 5 bases. CDR3 size: 13 residues. The chain's CDR3 is CSVEITGVETQYF. CDR3 nucleotide sequence: TGCAGCGTTGAAATTACAGGGGTCGAGACCCAGTACTTC. Drawing the rest from reference TRBV29-1 and TRBJ2-5, the complete variable domain is SAVISQKPSRDICQRGTSLTIQCQVDSQVTMMFWYRQQPGQSLTLIATANQGSEATYESGFVIDKFPISRPNLTFSTLTVSNMSPEDSSIYLCSVEITGVETQYFGPGTRLLVL.

This chain connects TRBV7-9 to TRBJ2-5, with D unclear. The J call may be faulty, since TRBJ2-7 better matches the DNA end. Germline loops: CDR1 SEHNR, CDR2 FQNEAQ (reference sequence). This CDR3 region has 14 residues. The DNA of the CDR3 is TGTGCCAGCAGCTTCGGGCAGCAGCCCTACGAGCAGTACTTC. Its protein product is CASSFGQQPYEQYF.

The V call is TRBV3-1, the J call TRBJ2-2, with D hard to call. V was trimmed by 5 bases and J by 6 bases, leaving 7 bases between them. Germline-derived CDR1 and CDR2 are LGHDT and YNNKEL (reference sequence). The CDR3 contains 12 residues. In nucleotides, the CDR3 is TGTGCCAGCAGCAGTTCCGCCGGGGAGCTGTTTTTT. Translating it yields CASSSSAGELFF.

This clonotype was seen more than once but under ten times. The chain uses TRBV4-3 and TRBJ1-4, with D hard to call. The germline gives CDR1 LGHNA, CDR2 YSLEER. This CDR3 contains 16 residues. V lost 0 bases and J 4 bases, leaving 12 bases between the germline ends. CDR3 region: CASSQEPPGHNEKLFF. The CDR3 region has the DNA TGCGCCAGCAGCCAAGAACCGCCAGGCCATAATGAAAAACTGTTTTTT.

This clonotype was recorded a few times. The rearrangement links TRBV20-1 to TRBJ2-5; 10 positions match TRBD2. The CDR3 is 13 amino acids. The germline V gene has CDR1 DFQATT and CDR2 SNEGSKA (reference sequence). Germline trimming cut 5 bases from V and 4 bases from J; bases unmatched to any gene: 4. The CDR3 coding sequence is TGCAGTGCTCCCCTAGCGGGAGTAGAGACCCAGTACTTC. Protein: CSAPLAGVETQYF.

This clonotype occurred a few times. CDR3 residues: CATSDPGTSGSYEQFF. CDR3 DNA: TGTGCCACCAGTGATCCCGGGACTAGCGGGAGCTATGAGCAGTTCTTC. The chain carries TRBV24-1 and TRBJ2-5; 14 positions agree with TRBD2. The J call could be wrong; TRBJ2-1 is a better fit for the DNA end. The CDR3 extends over 16 amino acids. Germline-derived CDR1 and CDR2 are KGHDR and SFDVKD.

This clonotype was observed a handful of times. V is TRBV5-1 and J is TRBJ2-1, with 9 bases fitting TRBD1. Per germline, CDR1 SGHRS and CDR2 YFSETQ. This CDR3 is built from 15 residues. J gave up 5 bases and V 5 bases, and 8 bases lay outside the gene matches. The CDR3: CASSTGGTGNNEQFF. The CDR3 nucleotides read TGCGCCAGCAGTACCGGAGGGACAGGGAACAATGAGCAGTTCTTC.

This clonotype came up many times. The chain employs TRBV7-9 and TRBJ2-1, with D perhaps matching TRBD2 (5 bases). This CDR3 has 12 amino acids. Looked up from germline, CDR1 is SEHNR and CDR2 is FQNEAQ (reference sequence). V lost 4 bases and J 12 bases, leaving 13 bases between the germline ends. The CDR3: CASSSGGLGQFF. The CDR3 nucleotides read TGTGCCAGCAGCTCGGGCGGGCTGGGGCAGTTCTTC.

This clonotype occurred a few times. The CDR3 here is CASSPAGTQDLETQYF. CDR3 nucleotides: TGTGCCAGCAGCCCGGCCGGGACACAGGACTTGGAGACCCAGTACTTC. The chain carries TRBV11-3 and TRBJ2-5; a weak D match, TRBD1 (6 bases). The CDR3 consists of 16 residues. The V and J ends lost 5 bases and 5 bases respectively, with 21 bases between them. The germline gives CDR1 SGHNT, CDR2 YENEEA.

The J gene is TRBJ2-5, the V gene TRBV28, with 7 bases fitting TRBD1. The DNA end lines up better with TRBJ2-7; the J call may be wrong. The germline gives CDR1 MDHEN, CDR2 SYDVKM. The CDR3 extends over 15 amino acids. This CDR3 is CASNPIDTGEYEQYF. Here the CDR3 DNA reads TGTGCCAGCAACCCTATCGATACAGGGGAATACGAGCAGTACTTC.

The gene calls are TRBV27 and TRBJ2-4; no firm D call. Trimming left V 5 bases short and J 8 bases short, with 10 bases between. Germline V gene data show CDR1 as MNHEY and CDR2 as SMNVEV (reference sequence). CDR3 length: 12 residues. Here the CDR3 reads CASSNLLHIQYF. CDR3 bases: TGTGCCAGCAGTAACCTTTTACACATTCAGTACTTC.

This chain joins TRBV27 and TRBJ2-1; 11 bases are a match to TRBD1. V shed 6 bases and J 8 bases; nucleotides not matched to a gene: 6. The CDR3 loop spans 14 amino acids. Germline V lookup: CDR1 MNHEY, CDR2 SMNVEV (reference sequence). CDR3: CASSGQGAWDEQFF. Here the CDR3 DNA reads TGTGCCAGCAGCGGACAGGGGGCTTGGGATGAGCAGTTCTTC.